These 32 T cell receptor beta chains came from one sample sequenced in a study of shared clonotypes between healthy human individuals. The table came from immunoSEQ multiplex PCR; TCRdb's copy has only in-frame clones and leaves some out. The profile covers around 2.5 million clones, with 80% to 95% appearing a single time and approximately 0.37% taken by the ten largest. Sequencing was performed on naive CD4+ T cells from PBMCs. The subset here: CD45RA+ positively selected. These TCRs come from a man in his late teens or twenties in good health. Some clones in this sample may be carry-over from other donors' samples.

This chain connects TRBV28 to TRBJ2-7; 8 bases map to TRBD1. Germline CDR1 MDHEN, CDR2 SYDVKM. V lost 5 bases, J lost 4 bases, and 10 bases stayed unmatched. This CDR3 has 15 amino acids. Written as DNA, the CDR3 is TGTGCCAGCAGTCAAGCCGGGACAGGAGATTACGAGCAGTACTTC. Its protein product is CASSQAGTGDYEQYF.

Here the CDR3 reads CASSLAFRRSTDTQYF. The CDR3 nucleotides are TGCGCCAGCAGCTTGGCGTTCCGTAGGAGCACAGATACGCAGTATTTT. V is TRBV5-1 and J is TRBJ2-3; D is unresolved. The CDR3 totals 16 residues. With 0 bases removed from V and 0 bases from J, the gap between germline ends came to 11 bases. Germline loops: CDR1 SGHRS, CDR2 YFSETQ.

The chain joins TRBV2 to TRBJ2-1; 9 nucleotides line up with TRBD1. V dropped 8 bases and J dropped 3; count of bases not matched to a gene: 17. The CDR3 has 18 amino acids. Germline-derived CDR1 and CDR2 are SNHLY and FYNNEI. The CDR3 region is CASCLGTGYGGIYNEQFF. CDR3 sequence (DNA): TGTGCCAGCTGTCTTGGGACAGGGTACGGCGGGATCTACAATGAGCAGTTCTTC.

The chain couples TRBV28 to TRBJ2-4; D tentatively reads TRBD1 or TRBD2 (6 bases each). V dropped 1 base and J dropped 6 bases, with 13 bases sitting between them. Per the germline V gene, CDR1 is MDHEN and CDR2 is SYDVKM. The CDR3 totals 15 residues. The CDR3, as DNA: TGTGCCAGCAGTTTATCTGGGGGGCGCGGAAACATTCAGTACTTC. Protein: CASSLSGGRGNIQYF.

Points on this clone: Different DNA sequences within this sample yield the same CDR3. The chain uses TRBV2 and TRBJ2-7, with TRBD2 matching 13 bases. This CDR3 spans 14 amino acids. Germline CDR1 SNHLY, CDR2 FYNNEI. Trimming at V came to 6 bases and at J to 6 bases, leaving 5 bases not matched to a gene. CDR3 in amino acids: CASSVGLAGREQYF. DNA for the CDR3: TGTGCCAGCAGCGTGGGACTAGCGGGACGCGAGCAGTACTTC.

The gene calls are TRBV9 and TRBJ2-7; weak D call: TRBD2 (6 bases). The germline V and J ends were trimmed by 0 bases and 3 bases, with 16 bases remaining between them. CDR1 SGDLS and CDR2 YYNGEE come from the germline V gene. The CDR3 sequence is 16 residues long. DNA for the CDR3: TGTGCCAGCAGCGTAGGGGATCGGGAGCTTTTCTACGAGCAGTACTTC. Protein: CASSVGDRELFYEQYF.

Points on this clone: Other DNA sequences of this sample code for an identical CDR3. This chain connects TRBV9 to TRBJ1-2, with D hard to call. Germline CDR1 is SGDLS and CDR2 is YYNGEE. The CDR3 runs 13 residues. V gave up 0 bases and J gave up 2 bases, with 5 bases separating them. CDR3 region: CASSVGSNYGYTF. CDR3 coding DNA: TGTGCCAGCAGCGTAGGATCCAACTATGGCTACACCTTC.

The chain joins TRBV28 to TRBJ1-1; unclear D gene. Germline V gene sequence: CDR1 MDHEN, CDR2 SYDVKM. CDR3 length: 14 residues. V lost 6 bases and J 4 bases, leaving 15 bases between the germline ends. CDR3 sequence reads: CASRVGRWITEAFF. The DNA for the CDR3 is TGTGCCAGCAGGGTAGGTAGGTGGATCACTGAAGCTTTCTTT.

The J gene is TRBJ2-7, the V gene TRBV6-1, with 10 bases aligning to TRBD1. The CDR3 has 15 residues. Germline CDR1 MNHNS, CDR2 SASEGT. V was pared by 7 bases and J by 1 base, with 7 bases of the junction left unmatched. The CDR3 nucleotides read TGTGCCAGCACCCCGGGACAGGGGATTTCCTACGAGCAGTACTTC. It yields the protein CASTPGQGISYEQYF.

V usage is TRBV19 and J usage is TRBJ2-3, with a weak D call TRBD1 (6 bases). V lost 7 bases, J lost 4 bases, and 12 bases lay in between. The CDR3 has 13 residues. CDR1 is LNHDA and CDR2 is SQIVND in the germline V gene (reference sequence). CDR3 nucleotide sequence: TGTGCCAGTAAGCCGGCAGGGGCAGATACGCAGTATTTT. This codes for CASKPAGADTQYF.

J is TRBJ2-1 and V is TRBV29-1, with 8 bases that match TRBD2. V shed 4 bases, J shed 10 bases, and the junction held 12 bases outside the gene matches. CDR3 length: 14 amino acids. Germline loops: CDR1 SQVTM, CDR2 ANQGSEA. The CDR3 DNA reads TGCAGCGTTGTCTCGGGACTAGGAATACACGAGCAGTTCTTC. The encoded protein is CSVVSGLGIHEQFF.

This chain joins TRBV7-6 and TRBJ2-6; weak D call: TRBD1 (6 bases). This CDR3 has 17 residues. Looked up from germline, CDR1 is SGHVS and CDR2 is FNYEAQ. The CDR3 bases are TGTGCTGCCGGTCAGGGGAGAAGGGGTGCTGGGGCCAACGTCCTGACTTTC. It translates to CAAGQGRRGAGANVLTF.

In nucleotides, the CDR3 is TGTGCCAGCAGCTCTCCGGGACAGGGCTACACCATATATTTT. Translating it yields CASSSPGQGYTIYF. J is TRBJ1-3 and V is TRBV5-8; 9 positions agree with TRBD1. The germline gives CDR1 SGHTS, CDR2 YDEGEE. The CDR3 sequence is 14 residues long. V lost 3 bases and J lost 8; bases outside the gene matches: 6.

The rearrangement uses TRBV27 and TRBJ1-1; TRBD1 agrees at 8 bases. The CDR3 has 13 residues. Germline loops: CDR1 MNHEY, CDR2 SMNVEV (reference sequence). V shed 2 bases and J 7 bases; nucleotides not matched to a gene: 3. The CDR3 coding sequence is TGTGCCAGCAGTTTAAGGGACAGGTTTGAAGCTTTCTTT. Protein: CASSLRDRFEAFF.

This chain connects TRBV18 to TRBJ2-7, with D possibly TRBD2 on 5 matching bases. V dropped 4 bases and J dropped 2 bases, with 18 bases sitting between them. From germline, CDR1 is KGHSH and CDR2 LQKENI. This CDR3 has 16 residues. The CDR3 bases are TGTGCCAGCTCACTCACCCTAGTCAGCGGCACCTACGAGCAGTACTTC. The encoded protein is CASSLTLVSGTYEQYF.

This clone showed up just once. The rearrangement joins TRBV5-4 to TRBJ2-2; 9 bases are shared with TRBD1. CDR3 length: 16 amino acids. The J segment lost 3 bases and the V segment lost 5 bases, leaving 8 bases of the junction unmatched. The V gene's germline CDR1 is SGHNT and CDR2 YYREEE (reference sequence). CDR3 in DNA: TGTGCCAGCAGTAGTAGGGACAGGGCGGACACCGGGGAGCTGTTTTTT. It translates to CASSSRDRADTGELFF.

The chain is built from TRBV15 and TRBJ2-2; D might be TRBD2 (6 bases). Germline V lookup: CDR1 LNHNV, CDR2 YYDKDF (reference sequence). V dropped 1 base and J dropped 4 bases, with 10 bases sitting between them. The CDR3 is 15 amino acids. CDR3 sequence reads: CATSRGLDVTGELFF. The CDR3 DNA sequence: TGTGCCACCAGCAGAGGACTAGACGTCACCGGGGAGCTGTTTTTT.

This chain uses TRBV6-6 with TRBJ2-3; D gene ambiguous. The V gene lost 0 bases and the J gene lost 7 bases, with 8 bases spanning the gap. Germline V gives CDR1 MNHNY, CDR2 SVGAGI (reference sequence). The CDR3 runs 13 residues. CDR3 DNA sequence: TGTGCCAGCAGTTACTCGCGGAGCCATACGCAGTATTTT. Residues: CASSYSRSHTQYF.

The CDR3: CAWSGRSLAKNIQYF. DNA for the CDR3: TGTGCCTGGAGTGGGCGCAGTCTAGCCAAAAACATTCAGTACTTC. The gene calls are TRBV30 and TRBJ2-4; the D is unclear. V gave up 1 base and J gave up 0 bases, with 10 bases separating them. Per the germline V gene, CDR1 is GTSNPN and CDR2 is SVGIG (reference sequence). The length of the CDR3 is 15 residues. Full variable domain (rest looked up from reference TRBV30 and TRBJ2-4): SQTIHQWPATLVQPVGSPLSLECTVEGTSNPNLYWYRQAAGRGLQLLFYSVGIGQISSEVPQNLSASRPQDRQFILSSKKLLLSDSGFYLCAWSGRSLAKNIQYFGAGTRLSVL.

The rearrangement links TRBV5-1 to TRBJ2-1, with D possibly TRBD1 on 5 matching bases. CDR3 length equals 14 residues. Trimming left V 1 base short and J 6 bases short, with 11 bases between. CDR1 and CDR2 (germline): SGHRS, YFSETQ. The CDR3 loop is CASSLSDSLNEQFF. The CDR3 bases are TGCGCCAGCAGCTTGAGTGACAGTCTCAATGAGCAGTTCTTC.

This chain joins TRBV29-1 and TRBJ1-5; D is uncertain. Looked up from germline, CDR1 is SQVTM and CDR2 is ANQGSEA. Between the trimmed V and J ends, which lost 6 bases and 6 bases, there was a span of 15 bases. CDR3 length: 13 amino acids. This chain's CDR3 is CSVAKGEGQPQHF. CDR3 sequence (DNA): TGCAGCGTCGCCAAAGGTGAGGGTCAGCCCCAGCATTTT.

The gene calls are TRBV11-1 and TRBJ1-1, with TRBD1 as a possible D gene (5 bases). CDR1 SGHAT and CDR2 FQDESV come from the germline V gene (reference sequence). This CDR3 contains 16 residues. Trimming took 8 bases from V and 0 from J, leaving 19 bases between them. The CDR3 DNA follows: TGTGCCAGCTCTCTACGGTGGGGGAAGGTGAACACTGAAGCTTTCTTT. It codes for CASSLRWGKVNTEAFF.

The chain uses TRBV7-9 and TRBJ1-4; D gene uncertain. The CDR3 is 11 residues long. Trimming removed 0 bases at V and 9 bases at J, with 2 bases between. Germline V gives CDR1 SEHNR, CDR2 FQNEAQ (reference sequence). The CDR3 nucleotides are TGTGCCAGCAGCTTAGCTCAAAAACTGTTTTTT. Amino acids: CASSLAQKLFF.

This chain links TRBV28 with TRBJ2-1; TRBD1 aligns across 9 bases. V lost 4 bases to trimming and J lost 6 bases; unmatched junction nucleotides: 10. Germline values: CDR1 MDHEN, CDR2 SYDVKM. The CDR3 is made up of 16 amino acids. CDR3 bases: TGTGCCAGCAGTTCTAGAACCGGGACAGGGACCAATGAGCAGTTCTTC. Its protein is CASSSRTGTGTNEQFF.

The CDR3 is CAGGTALNQPQHF. For the CDR3, the DNA is TGTGCCGGGGGGACAGCGCTTAATCAGCCCCAGCATTTT. The chain carries TRBV19 and TRBJ1-5; 7 bases are a match to TRBD1. Per the germline V gene, CDR1 is LNHDA and CDR2 is SQIVND (reference sequence). The V segment lost 11 bases and the J segment 4 bases; nucleotides outside the gene matches: 8. The CDR3 extends over 13 amino acids.

J is TRBJ2-1 and V is TRBV7-3, with D hard to call. The CDR3 sequence is 16 residues long. Germline V gene sequence: CDR1 SGHTA, CDR2 FQGTGA. The ends were cut back, 2 bases at V and 0 bases at J, with 11 bases in the middle. In DNA form, the CDR3 reads TGTGCCAGCAGCTTACAGAGCAGTAGCTCCTACAATGAGCAGTTCTTC. It specifies CASSLQSSSSYNEQFF.

This sequence joins TRBV7-7 and TRBJ2-7; 7 positions agree with TRBD1. CDR3 length: 13 residues. V lost 5 bases and J lost 5; bases outside the gene matches: 6. Germline values: CDR1 SSHAT, CDR2 FNYEAQ (reference sequence). In DNA, the CDR3 is TGTGCCAGCAGCCTTGACAGGGACCACGAGCAGTACTTC. Protein sequence: CASSLDRDHEQYF.

This chain joins TRBV11-2 and TRBJ1-5; 8 bases line up with TRBD1. The CDR3 is 14 residues long. The J segment lost 4 bases and the V segment lost 4 bases, leaving 3 bases of the junction unmatched. CDR1 and CDR2 (germline): SGHAT, FQNNGV. The CDR3 spells CASSYDRGNQPQHF. In DNA form, the CDR3 reads TGTGCCAGCAGCTATGACAGGGGAAATCAGCCCCAGCATTTT.

The chain is built from TRBV5-1 and TRBJ2-1; no reliable D call. The CDR3 has 14 residues. V gave up 4 bases and J gave up 2 bases, with 10 bases separating them. Germline-derived CDR1 and CDR2 are SGHRS and YFSETQ. DNA of the CDR3: TGCGCCAGCAGCCCTCTTGCAGCCTACAATGAGCAGTTCTTC. This gives the protein CASSPLAAYNEQFF.

V and J are TRBV5-1 and TRBJ2-3; 11 nucleotides match TRBD1. V lost 2 bases, J lost 5 bases, and 7 bases stayed unmatched. This CDR3 contains 16 residues. From germline, CDR1 is SGHRS and CDR2 YFSETQ. CDR3 residues: CASSFTRTGGGDTQYF. Here the CDR3 DNA reads TGCGCCAGCAGCTTTACCCGGACAGGGGGCGGAGATACGCAGTATTTT.

This chain uses TRBV9 with TRBJ2-3, with D possibly matching TRBD2 (6 bases). Trimming stripped 0 bases from V and 5 bases from J, with 19 bases between. Germline V gives CDR1 SGDLS, CDR2 YYNGEE. The CDR3 extends over 17 amino acids. The CDR3 nucleotides are TGTGCCAGCAGCGTAGAGGGCGGGGTGTACACACTAGATACGCAGTATTTT. It translates to CASSVEGGVYTLDTQYF.

V is TRBV5-6 and J is TRBJ2-5; D ambiguous. The DNA end favors TRBJ2-7, so the J call may be wrong. Germline V gene lookup returns CDR1 SGHDT and CDR2 YYEEEE. The CDR3 is made up of 15 amino acids. The CDR3 sequence: CASSSAASSSYEQYF. CDR3 nucleotides: TGTGCCAGCAGCTCCGCCGCAAGCTCCTCCTACGAGCAGTACTTC.